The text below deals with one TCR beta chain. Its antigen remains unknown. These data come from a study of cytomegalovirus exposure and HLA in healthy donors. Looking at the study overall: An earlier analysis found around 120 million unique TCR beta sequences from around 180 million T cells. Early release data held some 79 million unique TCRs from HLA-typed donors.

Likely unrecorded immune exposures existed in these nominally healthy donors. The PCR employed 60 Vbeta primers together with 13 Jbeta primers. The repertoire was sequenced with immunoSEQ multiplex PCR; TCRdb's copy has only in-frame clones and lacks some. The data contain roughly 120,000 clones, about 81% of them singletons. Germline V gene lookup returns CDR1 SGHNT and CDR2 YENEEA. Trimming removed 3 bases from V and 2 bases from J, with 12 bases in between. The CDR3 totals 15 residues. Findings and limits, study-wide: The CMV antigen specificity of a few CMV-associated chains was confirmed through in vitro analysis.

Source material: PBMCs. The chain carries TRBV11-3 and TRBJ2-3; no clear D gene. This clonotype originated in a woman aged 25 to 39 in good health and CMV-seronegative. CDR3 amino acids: CASSFRRYSTDTQYF. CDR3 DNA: TGTGCCAGCAGCTTCCGGCGGTACTCCACAGATACGCAGTATTTT.